The 14 T cell receptor beta chains given below trace back to one sample, sequenced in a study of CD8+ T cells in alopecia areata. Extracted from the samples, RNA was reverse transcribed into cDNA to serve as the sequencing template. Sequencing used immunoSEQ multiplex PCR; TCRdb keeps in-frame clones, though not all of them. The sample includes about 100,000 clones, approximately 60% of them seen just once. Material for sequencing was CD8+ T cells sorted from blood. The receptors stem from a human donor in good health.

The chain recombines TRBV30 with TRBJ2-1; D might be TRBD1 or TRBD2, each matching 5 bases. Germline CDR1 and CDR2: GTSNPN and SVGIG (reference sequence). The V and J ends lost 0 bases and 14 bases respectively, with 14 bases between them. This CDR3 comprises 12 residues. The DNA of the CDR3 is TGTGCCTGGAGTGTAGGTGGTTTGGGGGAGTTCTTC. Translated, it gives CAWSVGGLGEFF.

The chain employs TRBV28 and TRBJ2-5; D remains ambiguous. The V end lost 2 bases, the J end lost 4 bases, and 8 bases lay between the germline ends. Germline V gene data show CDR1 as MDHEN and CDR2 as SYDVKM. The CDR3 spans 13 residues. The CDR3 coding sequence is TGTGCCAGCAGTTTAGCTGGGCGAGAGACCCAGTACTTC. This gives the protein CASSLAGRETQYF.

This clone was detected only a few times. The V gene is TRBV5-4, the J gene TRBJ2-3, with 11 positions matching TRBD1. V shed 4 bases and J 2 bases; nucleotides not matched to a gene: 3. CDR3 length: 15 residues. CDR1 is SGHNT and CDR2 is YYREEE in the germline V gene (reference sequence). CDR3 nucleotide sequence: TGTGCCAGCAGCCGGGACAGGGGGTCCACAGATACGCAGTATTTT. This translates into CASSRDRGSTDTQYF.

This clone was seen only a few times. V gene TRBV5-6 combines with J gene TRBJ1-2; no firm D call. CDR3 length equals 15 residues. Trimming pared 4 bases from V and 1 base from J, leaving 14 bases between. Germline V gene sequence: CDR1 SGHDT, CDR2 YYEEEE. The DNA for the CDR3 is TGTGCCAGCAGCAGATCCCGTCGGCGTAACTATGGCTACACCTTC. This encodes CASSRSRRRNYGYTF.

This clone was picked up a small number of times. The rearrangement links TRBV4-3 to TRBJ1-2, with a tentative D call TRBD1 (5 bases). Germline V gene sequence: CDR1 LGHNA, CDR2 YSLEER. V was trimmed by 2 bases and J by 5 bases, leaving 15 bases between them. This CDR3 is built from 15 residues. The CDR3 loop reads CASSQLSQGRYGYTF. Here the CDR3 DNA reads TGCGCCAGCAGCCAATTGAGTCAGGGTCGGTATGGCTACACCTTC.

The chain links TRBV15 to TRBJ2-1, with TRBD1 matching 7 bases. Germline CDR1 reads LNHNV; CDR2 reads YYDKDF (reference sequence). The CDR3 length is 16 residues. With V trimmed by 4 bases and J by 7 bases, 13 bases remained unmatched. CDR3 sequence (DNA): TGTGCCACCAGCACAGATCGCAGCACGACAGGGAATGAGCAGTTCTTC. This sequence encodes CATSTDRSTTGNEQFF. Full variable domain (missing parts from reference TRBV15 and TRBJ2-1): DAMVIQNPRYQVTQFGKPVTLSCSQTLNHNVMYWYQQKSSQAPKLLFHYYDKDFNNEADTPDNFQSRRPNTSFCFLDIRSPGLGDTAMYLCATSTDRSTTGNEQFFGPGTRLTVL.

The chain has TRBV2 and TRBJ2-2; D remains unclear. Trimming took 1 base from V and 2 from J, leaving 5 bases between them. This CDR3 comprises 14 residues. The V gene's germline CDR1 is SNHLY and CDR2 FYNNEI. The CDR3, as DNA: TGTGCCAGCAGTGAAGTCCTAAACACCGGGGAGCTGTTTTTT. This codes for CASSEVLNTGELFF.

The chain combines TRBV6-6 with TRBJ2-2, with 9 bases aligning to TRBD1. This CDR3 comprises 14 residues. Trimming took 6 bases from V and 5 from J; bases not matched to a gene: 4. Germline CDR1 is MNHNY and CDR2 is SVGAGI (reference sequence). The CDR3 protein is CASRQGALTGELFF. Here the CDR3 DNA reads TGTGCCAGCAGACAGGGGGCGCTTACCGGGGAGCTGTTTTTT.

The chain couples TRBV4-1 to TRBJ1-5, with D unresolved. The germline V gene has CDR1 MGHRA and CDR2 YSYEKL. Trimming took 3 bases from V and 0 from J, leaving 12 bases between them. The CDR3 runs 16 residues. CDR3 amino acids: CASSQTDGISNQPQHF. The CDR3 nucleotides are TGCGCCAGCAGCCAGACCGATGGGATTAGCAATCAGCCCCAGCATTTT.

This clone was observed a handful of times. The chain is built from TRBV5-1 and TRBJ2-3, with 7 nucleotides matching TRBD1. The germline gives CDR1 SGHRS, CDR2 YFSETQ. After removal of 0 bases from V and 2 bases from J, the junction contained 0 bases not matched to a gene. The length of the CDR3 is 14 residues. The CDR3 is CASSLEGATDTQYF. The DNA of the CDR3 is TGCGCCAGCAGCTTGGAGGGGGCCACAGATACGCAGTATTTT. The full variable domain, rest sourced from reference TRBV5-1 and TRBJ2-3, is KAGVTQTPRYLIKTRGQQVTLSCSPISGHRSVSWYQQTPGQGLQFLFEYFSETQRNKGNFPGRFSGRQFSNSRSEMNVSTLELGDSALYLCASSLEGATDTQYFGPGTRLTVL.

This chain connects TRBV28 to TRBJ2-5; 9 positions match TRBD2. V was clipped by 3 bases and J by 5 bases; unmatched bases: 4. The CDR3 runs 14 residues. Looked up from germline, CDR1 is MDHEN and CDR2 is SYDVKM. The CDR3 DNA reads TGTGCCAGCAGTTTCAACGCGGGGGGGGAGACCCAGTACTTC. Protein product: CASSFNAGGETQYF.

V gene TRBV30 combines with J gene TRBJ1-6, with TRBD1 identical over 10 bases. The length of the CDR3 is 15 residues. From germline, CDR1 is GTSNPN and CDR2 SVGIG (reference sequence). Trimming removed 3 bases from V and 6 bases from J; junction bases left unmatched: 5. DNA for the CDR3: TGTGCCTGGAGCGCCGGGACAGGGGCTAATTCACCCCTCCACTTT. This gives the protein CAWSAGTGANSPLHF.

This clone was detected a few times. The rearrangement links TRBV2 to TRBJ1-6, with D hard to call. The CDR3 has 16 amino acids. CDR1 is SNHLY, CDR2 FYNNEI, per germline. Deletions cut 3 bases from V and 2 bases from J, with 11 bases between. DNA for the CDR3: TGTGCCAGCAGTGACGCTAAAGTCGCCTATAATTCACCCCTCCACTTT. Amino acid sequence: CASSDAKVAYNSPLHF.

The chain couples TRBV6-5 to TRBJ2-5; 8 bases are shared with TRBD2. Germline loops: CDR1 MNHEY, CDR2 SVGAGI. Trimming cost V 5 bases and J 5 bases; bases outside gene matches: 10. The CDR3 is 15 amino acids. CDR3: CASSPLAGRRETQYF. CDR3 DNA sequence: TGTGCCAGCAGTCCCTTAGCGGGGAGAAGGGAGACCCAGTACTTC.